The entry below describes one T cell receptor (beta chain). The antigen it recognizes is unknown. One base away there is no much larger clone; base qualities are not given. This sample is part of a study of control samples from healthy donors and cancer patients (dated by TCRdb to about 2020). Receptors were amplified or captured by the immunoSEQ multiplex PCR assay. Here the immuneACCESS table is served through TCRdb, limited to in-frame sequences with V and J called. Missing clones are a known gap in these copies; in checked studies unresolved V genes cover under half, and the rest lacks a known reason. This sample is represented by 130,000 or so clones; roughly 92% of them were singletons. The ten largest clones take up less than 7% of the sample. The CDR3 numbers 15 residues from cysteine through phenylalanine. Only the CDR3 region is kept as DNA, spanning 45 bases read in frame from base 1. CDR1 LNHDA and CDR2 SQIVND are derived from the germline V gene (reference sequence). V drops 5 bases and J drops 3 bases, leaving 16 bases in between.

The specimen was blood. The TCR originated in a man aged 18-30 years in good health. The V gene is TRBV19 and the J gene is TRBJ1-2; the D segment could be TRBD1, given 6 matching bases. Here the CDR3 is given as CASSLTRDIDYGYTF. The nucleotide sequence reads TGTGCCAGTAGTCTAACCCGGGACATCGACTATGGCTACACCTTC.